This passage covers 30 T cell receptor beta chains from one sample sequenced in a study of cytomegalovirus exposure and HLA in healthy donors. TCRdb's copy holds only in-frame clones and misses some; the assay was immunoSEQ multiplex PCR. Of about 110,000 clones in the sample, 85% to 90% were seen once. The sample consisted of PBMCs. These receptors all come from a woman in her 30s in good health and CMV-seropositive.

This sequence joins TRBV11-2 and TRBJ2-2, with TRBD2 matching 11 bases. V lost 3 bases, J lost 4 bases, and 4 bases stayed unmatched. The germline gives CDR1 SGHAT, CDR2 FQNNGV. The CDR3 is made up of 16 amino acids. The CDR3 region is CASSFTSGSGTGELFF. CDR3 nucleotide sequence: TGTGCCAGCAGCTTCACTAGCGGGAGTGGCACCGGGGAGCTGTTTTTT.

The rearrangement links TRBV5-1 to TRBJ2-2; 7 bases are shared with TRBD1. V shed 3 bases and J 10 bases; nucleotides not matched to a gene: 15. Per the germline V gene, CDR1 is SGHRS and CDR2 is YFSETQ. The CDR3 covers 16 residues. This chain's CDR3 is CASSSSNRGPGQELFF. CDR3 nucleotide sequence: TGCGCCAGCAGCTCGTCGAACAGGGGTCCCGGGCAGGAGCTGTTTTTT.

The chain employs TRBV4-1 and TRBJ2-6; 8 bases are shared with TRBD1. CDR3 length: 19 residues. The germline V gene has CDR1 MGHRA and CDR2 YSYEKL. The V segment lost 0 bases and the J segment 0 bases; nucleotides outside the gene matches: 7. The CDR3 bases are TGCGCCAGCAGCCAAGAGGGCAGGGGGCTTTCCTCTGGGGCCAACGTCCTGACTTTC. As protein: CASSQEGRGLSSGANVLTF.

The chain has TRBV19 and TRBJ1-1; a possible D gene is TRBD1 (6 bases). Trimming left V 7 bases short and J 4 bases short, with 7 bases between. Germline lookup yields CDR1 LNHDA and CDR2 SQIVND (reference sequence). The CDR3 consists of 11 residues. This CDR3 is CASTRGTEAFF. The CDR3 bases are TGTGCCAGTACCAGGGGCACTGAAGCTTTCTTT.

V usage is TRBV7-9 and J usage is TRBJ2-7, with 8 bases aligning to TRBD1. Germline lookup yields CDR1 SEHNR and CDR2 FQNEAQ (reference sequence). The V segment lost 7 bases and the J segment 2 bases; nucleotides outside the gene matches: 7. CDR3 length: 14 residues. The CDR3 sequence: CASNGQGPAYEQYF. The CDR3 DNA is TGTGCCAGCAACGGACAGGGTCCAGCCTACGAGCAGTACTTC.

The genes are TRBV5-1 and TRBJ2-7, with 8 bases matching TRBD1. CDR3 size: 14 residues. Germline V gene data show CDR1 as SGHRS and CDR2 as YFSETQ. V lost 3 bases and J lost 7; bases outside the gene matches: 9. The CDR3 region has the DNA TGCGCCAGCAGCTCCTCAGACAGGGGCGATGAGCAGTACTTC. As protein: CASSSSDRGDEQYF.

V and J are TRBV29-1 and TRBJ2-2; the D is unclear. The length of the CDR3 is 11 residues. CDR1 is SQVTM and CDR2 is ANQGSEA in the germline V gene. Trimming took off 5 bases at V and 4 bases at J, with 5 bases between the two ends. The CDR3 region is CSVYGTGELFF. CDR3 sequence (DNA): TGCAGCGTTTACGGCACCGGGGAGCTGTTTTTT.

The table lists this clone with a count of one. This chain joins TRBV13 and TRBJ1-3; D gene unclear. Per the germline V gene, CDR1 is PRHDT and CDR2 is FYEKMQ (reference sequence). Trimming shortened V by 5 bases and J by 0 bases, and 11 bases separated the two germline ends. The CDR3 is 15 residues long. The CDR3 sequence is CASSHREYSGNTIYF. The CDR3 region has the DNA TGTGCCAGCAGCCACCGGGAATACTCTGGAAACACCATATATTTT.

This sequence joins TRBV18 and TRBJ1-1; D gene ambiguous. Deletions cut 2 bases from V and 7 bases from J, with 5 bases between. Germline assignment: CDR1 KGHSH and CDR2 LQKENI. The CDR3 spans 11 residues. The CDR3 nucleotides read TGTGCCAGCTCACCAACCGGTGAAGCTTTCTTT. This sequence encodes CASSPTGEAFF.

V is TRBV7-7 and J is TRBJ2-5; 8 bases are shared with TRBD1. The length of the CDR3 is 18 residues. Trimming removed 5 bases from V and 1 base from J; junction bases left unmatched: 15. Germline loops: CDR1 SSHAT, CDR2 FNYEAQ (reference sequence). In DNA, the CDR3 is TGTGCCAGCAGCCCACACGTACCGACAGGGGTCGGCCAAGAGACCCAGTACTTC. It encodes CASSPHVPTGVGQETQYF.

This chain connects TRBV7-2 to TRBJ2-4; tentatively, D is TRBD1 (5 bases). Germline V gene data show CDR1 as SGHTA and CDR2 as FQGNSA. This CDR3 contains 16 residues. V lost 5 bases and J 0 bases, leaving 14 bases between the germline ends. CDR3 DNA sequence: TGTGCCAGCAGCGACCTTTGGGGCCCAGCCAAAAACATTCAGTACTTC. Protein sequence: CASSDLWGPAKNIQYF.

This clone has just one count. The junction departs from the called germline gene at one end, perhaps through a read error. V is TRBV7-2 and J is TRBJ1-4; D might be TRBD1 (5 bases). There are 13 residues in the CDR3. CDR1 and CDR2 from the germline V gene are SGHTA and FQGNSA. The CDR3 sequence is CASSLVEGGRVLF. In DNA form, the CDR3 reads TGTGCCAGCAGCTTAGTCGAAGGCGGCAGGGTTTTATTT.

The chain carries TRBV9 and TRBJ2-5; D is possibly TRBD2 (6 bases). The germline V gene has CDR1 SGDLS and CDR2 YYNGEE. The CDR3 is made up of 14 amino acids. Trimming took off 0 bases at V and 2 bases at J, with 8 bases between the two ends. For the CDR3, the DNA is TGTGCCAGCAGCGTAGCGGGAGTACAAGAGACCCAGTACTTC. The encoded protein is CASSVAGVQETQYF.

The chain links TRBV25-1 to TRBJ2-1; D is unresolved. This CDR3 spans 13 amino acids. Germline lookup yields CDR1 MGHDK and CDR2 SYGVNS. Trimming cost V 6 bases and J 0 bases, with 6 bases left between them. CDR3 sequence reads: CASSESSYNEQFF. The CDR3, as DNA: TGTGCCAGCAGCGAGAGCTCCTACAATGAGCAGTTCTTC. The entire variable domain, with the rest obtained from reference TRBV25-1 and TRBJ2-1, is as follows: EADIYQTPRYLVIGTGKKITLECSQTMGHDKMYWYQQDPGMELHLIHYSYGVNSTEKGDLSSESTVSRIRTEHFPLTLESARPSHTSQYLCASSESSYNEQFFGPGTRLTVL.

The chain combines TRBV2 with TRBJ1-3; no reliable D call. Trimming removed 3 bases at V and 0 bases at J, with 12 bases between. The germline V gene has CDR1 SNHLY and CDR2 FYNNEI. The CDR3 is 16 residues long. CDR3 sequence reads: CASSESPRSSGNTIYF. In nucleotides, the CDR3 is TGTGCCAGCAGTGAGTCTCCCAGAAGCTCTGGAAACACCATATATTTT. Combining the CDR3 with reference TRBV2 and TRBJ1-3 gives the whole variable domain EPEVTQTPSHQVTQMGQEVILRCVPISNHLYFYWYRQILGQKVEFLVSFYNNEISEKSEIFDDQFSVERPDGSNFTLKIRSTKLEDSAMYFCASSESPRSSGNTIYFGEGSWLTVV.

The V and J genes are TRBV5-4 and TRBJ1-2, with a tentative D call TRBD1 (5 bases). Trimming cost V 6 bases and J 7 bases, with 22 bases left between them. The CDR3 sequence is 15 residues long. Germline CDR1 and CDR2: SGHNT and YYREEE (reference sequence). CDR3 nucleotide sequence: TGTGCCAGCATTGAAGGAAAGGGGATTTCTAGTGGCTACACCTTC. It translates to CASIEGKGISSGYTF.

This chain uses TRBV9 with TRBJ2-3; no reliable D call. Trimming removed 0 bases at V and 4 bases at J, with 12 bases between. Germline-derived CDR1 and CDR2 are SGDLS and YYNGEE. The CDR3 consists of 15 residues. CDR3 bases: TGTGCCAGCAGCGTAGGGGCACAACGAGCAGATACGCAGTATTTT. It specifies CASSVGAQRADTQYF.

A few counts support this clone. The chain recombines TRBV30 with TRBJ1-1, with no clear D. In germline, CDR1 is GTSNPN, CDR2 SVGIG (reference sequence). V was trimmed by 4 bases and J by 0 bases, leaving 9 bases between them. There are 13 residues in the CDR3. CDR3 nucleotide sequence: TGTGCCTGGAACAGACGCATGAACACTGAAGCTTTCTTT. It is translated as CAWNRRMNTEAFF.

This chain connects TRBV27 to TRBJ2-1; 7 bases are shared with TRBD2. V lost 6 bases and J lost 9; bases outside the gene matches: 8. The CDR3 runs 13 residues. The germline V gene has CDR1 MNHEY and CDR2 SMNVEV (reference sequence). As DNA, the CDR3 is TGTGCCAGCAGCCACATTAGCGGGTCTGAGCAGTTCTTC. Its protein product is CASSHISGSEQFF.

This clone was seen once. The chain has TRBV4-3 and TRBJ1-5, with D possibly TRBD1 on 5 matching bases. Trimming stripped 0 bases from V and 4 bases from J, with 7 bases between. The CDR3 loop spans 14 amino acids. The V gene's germline CDR1 is LGHNA and CDR2 YSLEER. The CDR3 sequence: CASSQDKGNQPQHF. The CDR3 coding sequence is TGCGCCAGCAGCCAAGATAAGGGGAATCAGCCCCAGCATTTT.

The chain has TRBV28 and TRBJ2-7, with 8 bases that match TRBD2. Germline V lookup: CDR1 MDHEN, CDR2 SYDVKM. V shed 2 bases and J 3 bases; nucleotides not matched to a gene: 12. The CDR3 sequence is 17 residues long. This CDR3 is CASSLELTLAGLYEQYF. CDR3 nucleotide sequence: TGTGCCAGCAGTTTAGAACTGACGCTAGCGGGCCTCTACGAGCAGTACTTC.

The V and J genes are TRBV19 and TRBJ2-2; D not certain. CDR1 LNHDA and CDR2 SQIVND come from the germline V gene (reference sequence). Trimming removed 5 bases from V and 7 bases from J, with 11 bases in between. This CDR3 is built from 13 residues. The CDR3 coding sequence is TGTGCCAGTAGTCCCAACAGACGCGGGGAGCTGTTTTTT. Translating it yields CASSPNRRGELFF.

The rearrangement uses TRBV19 and TRBJ2-1, with D tentatively TRBD2 (6 bases). The CDR3 length is 14 residues. Trimming removed 8 bases at V and 3 bases at J, with 14 bases between. Germline V lookup: CDR1 LNHDA, CDR2 SQIVND (reference sequence). The CDR3 reads CASHPGVRYNEQFF. The CDR3 coding sequence is TGTGCCAGTCACCCGGGAGTACGCTACAATGAGCAGTTCTTC.

The rearrangement joins TRBV29-1 to TRBJ2-3; TRBD1 agrees at 11 bases. The J segment lost 4 bases and the V segment lost 7 bases, leaving 4 bases of the junction unmatched. Germline V gives CDR1 SQVTM, CDR2 ANQGSEA. The CDR3 sequence is 13 residues long. CDR3 in DNA: TGCAGCGGGGAGGGACAGGGGGCAGATACGCAGTATTTT. Encoded protein: CSGEGQGADTQYF.

The gene calls are TRBV9 and TRBJ2-5, with TRBD1 matching 9 bases. CDR1 and CDR2 (germline): SGDLS, YYNGEE. This CDR3 region has 15 residues. Trimming removed 3 bases from V and 5 bases from J; junction bases left unmatched: 8. As DNA, the CDR3 is TGTGCCAGCAGCGGGGGACAGGGACCTGGGGAGACCCAGTACTTC. It encodes CASSGGQGPGETQYF.

The CDR3 sequence: CATRLPAGATYNEQFF. CDR3 coding DNA: TGTGCCACCCGGTTACCCGCGGGGGCCACTTACAATGAGCAGTTCTTC. The rearrangement uses TRBV15 and TRBJ2-1; tentatively, D is TRBD2 (7 bases). Trimming took 8 bases from V and 4 from J, leaving 21 bases between them. Germline loops: CDR1 LNHNV, CDR2 YYDKDF (reference sequence). The CDR3 covers 16 residues. The whole variable domain, filled in from reference TRBV15 and TRBJ2-1, reads DAMVIQNPRYQVTQFGKPVTLSCSQTLNHNVMYWYQQKSSQAPKLLFHYYDKDFNNEADTPDNFQSRRPNTSFCFLDIRSPGLGDTAMYLCATRLPAGATYNEQFFGPGTRLTVL.

The rearrangement links TRBV30 to TRBJ2-3, with D unresolved. The CDR3 runs to 11 residues. V lost 4 bases, J lost 4 bases, and 6 bases lay in between. Germline V gene lookup returns CDR1 GTSNPN and CDR2 SVGIG (reference sequence). The CDR3 is CAWTGADTQYF. The DNA for the CDR3 is TGTGCCTGGACGGGTGCAGATACGCAGTATTTT.

The gene calls are TRBV18 and TRBJ1-1; TRBD1 is a possible D gene (6 bases). The CDR3 runs to 16 residues. Germline-derived CDR1 and CDR2 are KGHSH and LQKENI. Between the trimmed V and J ends, which lost 6 bases and 2 bases, there was a span of 19 bases. The CDR3 reads CASSPTGFNINTEAFF. CDR3 coding DNA: TGTGCCAGCTCGCCCACAGGGTTCAACATCAACACTGAAGCTTTCTTT.

The chain carries TRBV29-1 and TRBJ2-3; 9 bases fit TRBD2. The V gene end was trimmed by 8 bases and the J gene end by 1 base; junction bases not matched to a gene: 7. Germline V CDR1 and CDR2: SQVTM, ANQGSEA. The CDR3 runs to 14 residues. The CDR3, as DNA: TGCAGCTTGCGGGAGGGGGTCGGCACAGATACGCAGTATTTT. It specifies CSLREGVGTDTQYF.

The V gene is TRBV10-3, the J gene TRBJ2-7, with 9 bases that match TRBD1. The germline V gene has CDR1 ENHRY and CDR2 SYGVKD. CDR3 length equals 13 residues. Trimming cost V 11 bases and J 5 bases; bases outside gene matches: 10. The CDR3 protein is CAYGTGRRNEQYF. The CDR3 nucleotides are TGTGCCTACGGGACAGGGAGGAGGAACGAGCAGTACTTC.